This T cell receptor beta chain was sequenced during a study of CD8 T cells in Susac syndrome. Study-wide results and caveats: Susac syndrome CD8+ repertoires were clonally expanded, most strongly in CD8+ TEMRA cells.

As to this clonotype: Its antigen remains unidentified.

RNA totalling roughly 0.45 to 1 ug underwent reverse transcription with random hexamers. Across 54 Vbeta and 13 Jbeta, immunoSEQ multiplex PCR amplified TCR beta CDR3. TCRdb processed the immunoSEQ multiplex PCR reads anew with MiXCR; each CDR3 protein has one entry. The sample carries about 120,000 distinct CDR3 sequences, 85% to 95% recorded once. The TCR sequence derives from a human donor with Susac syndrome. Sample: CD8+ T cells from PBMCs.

The CDR3 bases are TGTGCCACCAGCAGGGATCGTATTACCGGGACGTCCTATGGCTACACCTTC. Protein: CATSRDRITGTSYGYTF. The chain carries TRBV15 and TRBJ1-2; D may be TRBD1 (5 bases). The CDR3 contains 17 residues. Trimming pared 3 bases from V and 4 bases from J, leaving 21 bases between. The germline CDR1 and CDR2 sequences are LNHNV and YYDKDF (reference sequence).